One sample yielded the 21 T cell receptor beta chains listed below, sequenced in a study of identical twins. TCRdb analysed the 5' RACE reads with MiXCR anew, one entry per CDR3 protein. The repertoire holds about 460,000 distinct CDR3 sequences, with over 12% as singletons. The same data also went into a second study, on yellow fever vaccine responses in identical twins.

Sequences were obtained from CD4+ T cells sorted from blood. All receptors come from a woman aged 18-29 years in good health.

The chain has TRBV29-1 and TRBJ2-5; 8 bases map to TRBD2. This CDR3 spans 12 amino acids. V shed 5 bases, J shed 5 bases, and the junction held 4 bases outside the gene matches. CDR1 SQVTM and CDR2 ANQGSEA come from the germline V gene. The DNA of the CDR3 is TGCAGCGTTCTACGGGGGGGTGAGACCCAGTACTTC. Translating it yields CSVLRGGETQYF.

This clonotype has more than one count but fewer than ten. The rearrangement joins TRBV6-1 to TRBJ2-7; perhaps TRBD1 as D (6 bases). The germline V gene has CDR1 MNHNS and CDR2 SASEGT. The CDR3 is 15 amino acids. With 8 bases removed from V and 3 bases from J, the gap between germline ends came to 20 bases. The DNA for the CDR3 is TGTGCCAGCTCCTACAGGGACCCTAACCTCTACGAGCAGTACTTC. This translates into CASSYRDPNLYEQYF.

This clonotype has a count of ten or more. The J gene is TRBJ2-1, the V gene TRBV4-3; TRBD1 is a possible D gene (6 bases). Trimming shortened V by 5 bases and J by 2 bases, and 16 bases separated the two germline ends. The CDR3 has 16 residues. Per the germline V gene, CDR1 is LGHNA and CDR2 is YSLEER. CDR3 in DNA: TGCGCCAGCAGCATGTCCTCAGGGGTTCCCTACAATGAGCAGTTCTTC. Its protein is CASSMSSGVPYNEQFF.

There are a few counts of this clonotype. This chain links TRBV21-1 with TRBJ2-7. TRBV21-1 counts as a pseudogene. This CDR3 contains 15 residues. The DNA of the CDR3 is TGTGCCAGCAGCAAAAGCACCACAGACCCATGGGAGCAGTACTTC. Encoded protein: CASSKSTTDPWEQYF.

This clonotype has more than one count but fewer than ten. V gene TRBV28 combines with J gene TRBJ2-2, with no clear D. Germline V gives CDR1 MDHEN, CDR2 SYDVKM. This CDR3 is built from 13 residues. V lost 2 bases and J 6 bases, leaving 7 bases between the germline ends. CDR3: CASSLVVPGELFF. The CDR3, as DNA: TGTGCCAGCAGTTTAGTGGTACCCGGGGAGCTGTTTTTT.

The genes are TRBV5-1 and TRBJ2-7; D may be TRBD1 (5 bases). The CDR3 extends over 15 amino acids. Trimming took off 0 bases at V and 4 bases at J, with 14 bases between the two ends. The germline V gene encodes CDR1 SGHRS and CDR2 YFSETQ. CDR3: CASSLEGILHYEQYF. The CDR3 nucleotides are TGCGCCAGCAGCTTGGAGGGGATCCTTCATTACGAGCAGTACTTC.

The rearrangement joins TRBV18 to TRBJ2-1; D not certain. Germline CDR1 KGHSH, CDR2 LQKENI. CDR3 length: 13 amino acids. Trimming took 2 bases from V and 7 from J, leaving 9 bases between them. DNA of the CDR3: TGTGCCAGCTCACCAATCAGTGAGAATGAGCAGTTCTTC. Its protein is CASSPISENEQFF.

The chain combines TRBV4-3 with TRBJ2-3; D is uncertain. The V end was cut by 0 bases, the J end by 1 base, with 5 bases between. Germline V gene lookup returns CDR1 LGHNA and CDR2 YSLEER. The CDR3 totals 14 residues. The CDR3 loop is CASSQELGTDTQYF. The CDR3 DNA is TGCGCCAGCAGCCAAGAACTGGGCACAGATACGCAGTATTTT.

For the CDR3, the DNA is TGTGCCAGCAGCTTTCTAGCGGGAGTAGATAATGAGCAGTTCTTC. Translated: CASSFLAGVDNEQFF. The rearrangement uses TRBV7-2 and TRBJ2-1; TRBD2 matches at 10 bases. CDR1 is SGHTA, CDR2 FQGNSA, per germline. The CDR3 has 15 amino acids. V was pared by 3 bases and J by 7 bases, with 6 bases of the junction left unmatched.

This clonotype was seen a few times. The V call is TRBV6-2 or TRBV6-3, the J call TRBJ2-3; D is ambiguous. V lost 2 bases and J 1 base, leaving 13 bases between the germline ends. This CDR3 has 16 amino acids. Germline V gene sequence: CDR1 MNHEY, CDR2 SVGEGT. This CDR3 is CASSYRRSAGTDTQYF. The CDR3, as DNA: TGTGCCAGCAGTTACCGACGGTCGGCGGGCACAGATACGCAGTATTTT.

The V and J genes are TRBV6-1 and TRBJ2-7; D assignment may be TRBD1 or TRBD2 (6 bases each). V was clipped by 6 bases and J by 4 bases, with 13 bases between them. Germline V CDR1 and CDR2: MNHNS, SASEGT. The CDR3 totals 13 residues. The DNA of the CDR3 is TGTGCCAGCAGCCGGACAGCGGGTTACGAGCAGTACTTC. Translation gives CASSRTAGYEQYF.

This clonotype was seen repeatedly, ten times or more. The V gene is TRBV20-1, the J gene TRBJ2-3, with 13 bases matching TRBD2. The CDR3 has 15 amino acids. Germline V gene data show CDR1 as DFQATT and CDR2 as SNEGSKA (reference sequence). J gave up 6 bases and V 3 bases, and 6 bases lay outside the gene matches. The CDR3 DNA is TGCAGTGCTAGGGGACTAGCGGGGATTTCCGATACGCAGTATTTT. Its translation: CSARGLAGISDTQYF.

This clonotype was seen only a few times. The rearrangement links TRBV20-1 to TRBJ2-1; 8 nucleotides agree with TRBD1. The germline CDR1 and CDR2 sequences are DFQATT and SNEGSKA (reference sequence). V trimming: 1 base; J trimming: 0 bases; junction bases outside the gene matches: 5. The CDR3 is made up of 16 amino acids. CDR3 DNA sequence: TGCAGTGCTAGAGTAAGGACAGGGAGCTCCTACAATGAGCAGTTCTTC. The encoded protein is CSARVRTGSSYNEQFF.

This clonotype was seen many times. V is TRBV12-3 or TRBV12-4 and J is TRBJ2-5, with 8 nucleotides matching TRBD1. CDR3 length: 17 amino acids. The V gene end was trimmed by 7 bases and the J gene end by 4 bases; junction bases not matched to a gene: 17. CDR3: CASTPGQGSLGSETQYF. The CDR3 coding sequence is TGTGCCAGCACCCCCGGACAGGGTTCCCTGGGGTCAGAGACCCAGTACTTC.

J is TRBJ2-7 and V is TRBV4-3, with TRBD1 as a possible D gene (8 bases). The CDR3 spans 15 residues. CDR1 is LGHNA and CDR2 is YSLEER in the germline V gene. V was clipped by 3 bases and J by 2 bases, with 14 bases between them. The CDR3 protein is CASSHQQGGTYEQYF. CDR3 nucleotides: TGCGCCAGCAGCCATCAACAGGGGGGGACCTACGAGCAGTACTTC.

This clonotype has more than one count but fewer than ten. The chain links TRBV12-3 or TRBV12-4 to TRBJ1-2; D might be TRBD1 (5 bases). The CDR3 runs to 14 residues. Trimming cost V 2 bases and J 6 bases, with 13 bases left between them. CDR3 residues: CASSLSGFIHGYTF. CDR3 coding DNA: TGTGCCAGCAGTTTATCAGGGTTCATCCATGGCTACACCTTC.

Ten or more counts support this clonotype. The rearrangement uses TRBV11-2 and TRBJ1-1; D not certain. Trimming took off 2 bases at V and 1 base at J, with 11 bases between the two ends. Germline V gene lookup returns CDR1 SGHAT and CDR2 FQNNGV. The CDR3 consists of 15 residues. The CDR3 is CASSLIPGENTEAFF. The CDR3 nucleotides are TGTGCCAGCAGCTTAATCCCAGGAGAGAACACTGAAGCTTTCTTT.

The chain is built from TRBV28 and TRBJ1-5; maybe TRBD1 (5 bases). The CDR3 spans 14 residues. Germline V gives CDR1 MDHEN, CDR2 SYDVKM. The germline V and J ends were trimmed by 7 bases and 7 bases, with 17 bases remaining between them. CDR3 sequence reads: CASTQSWGRQPQHF. The CDR3 DNA reads TGTGCCAGCACTCAAAGTTGGGGGAGGCAGCCCCAGCATTTT.

This chain connects TRBV6-1 to TRBJ1-4; TRBD1 matches 7 bases. This CDR3 comprises 13 residues. Germline loops: CDR1 MNHNS, CDR2 SASEGT. Trimming at V came to 5 bases and at J to 8 bases, leaving 5 bases not matched to a gene. Here the CDR3 DNA reads TGTGCCAGCAGTAGACAGGGAGGGGAAAAACTGTTTTTT. Its protein product is CASSRQGGEKLFF.

This clonotype was seen more than once but under ten times. The genes are TRBV5-1 and TRBJ1-3, with a tentative D call TRBD1 (5 bases). This CDR3 spans 17 amino acids. Germline V gene data show CDR1 as SGHRS and CDR2 as YFSETQ. With 1 base removed from V and 0 bases from J, the gap between germline ends came to 14 bases. CDR3 bases: TGCGCCAGCAGCTTGAAGGGGTCTCATAGCTCTGGAAACACCATATATTTT. Its translation is CASSLKGSHSSGNTIYF.

In this sample, this clonotype turned up a few times. The rearrangement links TRBV18 to TRBJ1-4; D is perhaps TRBD1 (5 bases). In germline, CDR1 is KGHSH, CDR2 LQKENI. CDR3 length equals 17 residues. V shed 0 bases and J shed 5 bases, with 16 bases lying between them. Here the CDR3 DNA reads TGTGCCAGCTCACCACCGAAACGGGGCGATGAAAATGAAAAACTGTTTTTT. Amino acid sequence: CASSPPKRGDENEKLFF.